This T cell receptor beta chain was recorded in a study of T cells in Graves' hyperthyroidism and ophthalmopathy. Germline V gene sequence: CDR1 MGHDK, CDR2 SYGVNS. The CDR3 is made up of 13 amino acids. V lost 8 bases and J lost 7, with 14 bases in between. Study outcomes and limitations: Within blood appeared most thyroid clonotypes that had expanded above 0.001.

A note on this clonotype: Its antigen is undetermined.

Amplified regions were TCR beta CDR3 sequences from RNA transcripts. First-round RT-PCR targeting the TCR CDR3 was performed with the HTBI primer set. Each CDR3 protein gets one entry after TCRdb re-called the multiplex PCR reads with MiXCR. The table includes around 450,000 distinct CDR3 sequences, about an eighth detected once. The source material was blood. The TCR was taken from a woman under 30 with Graves' hyperthyroidism. The rearrangement links TRBV25-1 to TRBJ2-2; D is perhaps TRBD2 (6 bases). As DNA, the CDR3 is TGTGCCAGCGGGACTCGAATCGGCGGGGAGCTGTTTTTT. Its translation: CASGTRIGGELFF.